A single sample is the source of the 5 T cell receptor beta chains below, sequenced in a study of shared clonotypes between healthy human individuals. Terminally differentiated effector memory CD45RA+ cells were excluded from the naive CD8 cells, which were CD45RO-negative and positively selected for CCR7. This table comes from immunoSEQ multiplex PCR, and its TCRdb copy is limited to in-frame clones, with some not included. The sample has hundreds of thousands of clones, roughly 96% seen once. The sequenced sample was naive CD8+ T cells sorted from blood. Receptors were obtained from a woman in her twenties or thirties in good health.

The gene calls are TRBV28 and TRBJ2-2; D gene unclear. The germline gives CDR1 MDHEN, CDR2 SYDVKM. The V end lost 6 bases, the J end lost 6 bases, and 11 bases lay between the germline ends. This CDR3 has 13 residues. DNA of the CDR3: TGTGCCAGCAGCGAGAGGATGGCCGGGGAGCTGTTTTTT. Amino acids: CASSERMAGELFF.

This chain joins TRBV21-1 and TRBJ2-7; TRBD1, the D gene given by the table, was not confirmed from the DNA. TRBV21-1 is assigned pseudogene status. The CDR3 length is 15 residues. The CDR3 protein is CAQRLNARGTYEQYF. DNA for the CDR3: TGTGCCCAGAGACTAAACGCCAGGGGGACCTACGAGCAGTACTTC.

CDR3 loop: CASSLKFDSGNTIYF. DNA for the CDR3: TGTGCCAGCAGCCTCAAATTTGACTCTGGAAACACCATATATTTT. The rearrangement links TRBV7-2 to TRBJ1-3; D is unclear. Trimming took 5 bases from V and 0 from J, leaving 11 bases between them. Per germline, CDR1 SGHTA and CDR2 FQGNSA. The CDR3 is 15 amino acids.

V and J are TRBV27 and TRBJ2-5; 8 bases map to TRBD2. The DNA end favors TRBJ2-7, so the J call may be wrong. The CDR3 consists of 14 residues. CDR1 MNHEY and CDR2 SMNVEV come from the germline V gene (reference sequence). The CDR3 DNA reads TGTGCCAGCAGTTTTGGGCGGGAGGCCTACGAGCAGTACTTC. Translated: CASSFGREAYEQYF.

The chain carries TRBV30 and TRBJ2-7; 8 nucleotides match TRBD2. V dropped 0 bases and J dropped 1; count of bases not matched to a gene: 5. In germline, CDR1 is GTSNPN, CDR2 SVGIG (reference sequence). This CDR3 region has 15 residues. This CDR3 reads CAWSVGIAGSYEQYF. In DNA form, the CDR3 reads TGTGCCTGGAGTGTGGGGATAGCGGGGTCCTACGAGCAGTACTTC.